Below, one T cell receptor beta chain is given with its context. Its antigen is unknown. The data were obtained in a study of T cell responses to AZD1222 COVID-19 vaccine. Study outcomes and limitations: At 160-218 and 743-854, vaccine-associated CD4 TCRs were dominant, and they spanned spike. No repertoire was sampled before or during the peak T cell response, only after it.

Sequencing used immunoSEQ multiplex PCR; TCRdb keeps in-frame clones, though not all of them. The profile shows roughly 150,000 clones, 91% of them singletons. In germline, CDR1 is KGHSH, CDR2 LQKENI. V was pared by 4 bases and J by 6 bases, with 21 bases between. The CDR3 sequence is 16 residues long. The sequences come from peripheral blood, collected 28 days after the second AZD1222 dose. The chain recombines TRBV18 with TRBJ1-2; D is possibly TRBD1 (6 bases). This receptor was taken from an adult who received the AZD1222 COVID-19 vaccine. CDR3: CASSQSAGEEGHGYTF. CDR3 sequence (DNA): TGTGCCAGCTCACAGTCGGCAGGGGAGGAGGGGCATGGCTACACCTTC.